This record concerns one TCR beta chain sequence. The data originate from a study of cytomegalovirus exposure and HLA in healthy donors. Primers included in the PCR were 60 Vbeta and 13 Jbeta primers. Data came from immunoSEQ multiplex PCR; TCRdb stores just in-frame clones and leaves some out. The sample contains approximately 120,000 clones, approximately 85% of which appear only once. This CDR3 is built from 13 residues. V was clipped by 5 bases and J by 5 bases, with 12 bases between them. CDR1 is SGHTA, CDR2 FQGTGA, per germline. The gene calls are TRBV7-3 and TRBJ1-1; the D gene is possibly TRBD1 (6 bases). The sample was PBMCs. This receptor was identified in a woman in her 30s in good health and CMV-seropositive. Written as DNA, the CDR3 is TGTGCCAGCAGCACAGGGTCGGGAACTGAAGCTTTCTTT. Translating gives CASSTGSGTEAFF.